Shown below are 31 T cell receptor beta chains from a single sample sequenced in a study of T cell repertoires in cytomegalovirus infection. One entry per CDR3 protein, called by TCRdb with MiXCR from the reads. The sample includes 350,000 to 450,000 distinct CDR3 sequences, around 18% of them seen just once. The sample was PBMCs. These receptors were taken from a human donor in good health (CMV status not recorded). Some clones in this sample may be carry-over from other donors' samples.

This clonotype was seen a handful of times. The V call is TRBV5-4, the J call TRBJ1-1; 8 bases align to TRBD1. CDR3 size: 14 residues. Per germline, CDR1 SGHNT and CDR2 YYREEE (reference sequence). V lost 6 bases to trimming and J lost 4 bases; unmatched junction nucleotides: 8. CDR3 protein: CASKEQGGLTEAFF. CDR3 coding DNA: TGTGCCAGCAAAGAACAGGGGGGTCTCACTGAAGCTTTCTTT.

This chain uses TRBV5-1 with TRBJ2-1; D ambiguous. Germline V gives CDR1 SGHRS, CDR2 YFSETQ. The length of the CDR3 is 14 residues. V gave up 1 base and J gave up 12 bases, with 17 bases separating them. CDR3 sequence: CASSLYTSRHRQFF. The DNA for the CDR3 is TGCGCCAGCAGCTTGTACACTTCCCGACACCGGCAGTTCTTC.

This clonotype was found many times. The rearrangement links TRBV6-6 to TRBJ2-3; 7 nucleotides match TRBD2. This CDR3 spans 14 amino acids. Per germline, CDR1 MNHNY and CDR2 SVGAGI (reference sequence). V lost 5 bases, J lost 2 bases, and 4 bases stayed unmatched. CDR3 nucleotides: TGTGCCAGCAGTCAGACTAGCCCCACAGATACGCAGTATTTT. Protein: CASSQTSPTDTQYF.

This clonotype was picked up many times. The chain uses TRBV28 and TRBJ1-3, with D uncertain. The CDR3 consists of 15 residues. V shed 7 bases and J shed 7 bases, with 20 bases lying between them. Germline V gene data show CDR1 as MDHEN and CDR2 as SYDVKM. The CDR3 loop reads CASTQNRHERNTIYF. The CDR3 bases are TGTGCCAGCACCCAAAACAGACACGAGAGGAACACCATATATTTT.

In this sample, this clonotype turned up a few times. The CDR3 here is CASSPTGFSPGNTIYF. In DNA form, the CDR3 reads TGTGCCAGCAGCCCTACAGGGTTTTCGCCTGGAAACACCATATATTTT. This chain connects TRBV7-6 to TRBJ1-3, with D tentatively TRBD1 (6 bases). The germline CDR1 and CDR2 sequences are SGHVS and FNYEAQ. The CDR3 contains 16 residues. Trimming removed 5 bases from V and 2 bases from J, with 16 bases in between.

The chain carries TRBV12-3 or TRBV12-4 and TRBJ2-5; 12 bases fit TRBD2. The CDR3 length is 15 residues. V was clipped by 6 bases and J by 7 bases; unmatched bases: 9. The CDR3: CASSRTSGAFVTQYF. In DNA form, the CDR3 reads TGTGCCAGCAGCCGGACTAGCGGGGCCTTCGTGACCCAGTACTTC.

This clonotype was seen a single time. The chain is built from TRBV18 and TRBJ2-1; 9 positions agree with TRBD1. The V segment lost 1 base and the J segment 8 bases; nucleotides outside the gene matches: 6. Germline-derived CDR1 and CDR2 are KGHSH and LQKENI. This CDR3 has 15 residues. CDR3 sequence: CASSPRGQGRDEQFF. CDR3 coding DNA: TGTGCCAGCTCACCACGGGGACAGGGTCGCGATGAGCAGTTCTTC.

This clonotype was found a few times. The chain has TRBV5-1 and TRBJ2-3; no clear D. The CDR3 is 13 amino acids. The V gene lost 0 bases and the J gene lost 5 bases, with 7 bases spanning the gap. Germline CDR1 reads SGHRS; CDR2 reads YFSETQ. CDR3 sequence reads: CASSLERGDTQYF. DNA of the CDR3: TGCGCCAGCAGCTTGGAACGCGGAGATACGCAGTATTTT.

This clonotype was seen a few times. The rearrangement uses TRBV18 and TRBJ1-1; D might be TRBD1 (5 bases). V lost 2 bases to trimming and J lost 7 bases, with 23 bases between them. The CDR3 length is 17 residues. The germline gives CDR1 KGHSH, CDR2 LQKENI. The CDR3 here is CASSPIGTYYPGVEAFF. The CDR3 bases are TGTGCCAGCTCACCAATTGGGACCTACTACCCCGGGGTTGAAGCTTTCTTT. The entire variable domain, with the rest obtained from reference TRBV18 and TRBJ1-1, is as follows: NAGVMQNPRHLVRRRGQEARLRCSPMKGHSHVYWYRQLPEEGLKFMVYLQKENIIDESGMPKERFSAEFPKEGPSILRIQQVVRGDSAAYFCASSPIGTYYPGVEAFFGQGTRLTVV.

This chain links TRBV20-1 with TRBJ2-1, with TRBD2 matching over 8 bases. Trimming took 5 bases from V and 6 from J; bases not matched to a gene: 9. The CDR3 has 14 residues. Germline V gene data show CDR1 as DFQATT and CDR2 as SNEGSKA (reference sequence). In DNA, the CDR3 is TGCAGTGCTCCCCAGAGCGGGGGCCCCAATGAGCAGTTCTTC. This codes for CSAPQSGGPNEQFF.

The genes are TRBV7-9 and TRBJ1-1, with 8 positions matching TRBD1. CDR1 and CDR2 (germline): SEHNR, FQNEAQ (reference sequence). CDR3 length equals 16 residues. J was trimmed by 1 base and V by 2 bases; bases with no gene match: 6. The CDR3 DNA is TGTGCCAGCAGCTTACCCGGACAGGGCGGGAACACTGAAGCTTTCTTT. Protein product: CASSLPGQGGNTEAFF. The full variable domain, with the rest looked up from reference TRBV7-9 and TRBJ1-1, is DTGVSQNPRHKITKRGQNVTFRCDPISEHNRLYWYRQTLGQGPEFLTYFQNEAQLEKSRLLSDRFSAERPKGSFSTLEIQRTEQGDSAMYLCASSLPGQGGNTEAFFGQGTRLTVV.

This clonotype was counted at least ten times. This chain links TRBV29-1 with TRBJ1-1; 9 bases match TRBD1. J lost 4 bases, V lost 5 bases, and 8 bases had no gene match. CDR3 length equals 14 residues. Germline V CDR1 and CDR2: SQVTM, ANQGSEA. CDR3 sequence (DNA): TGCAGCGTTCGGGCCGCGGGACAGGGCACTGAAGCTTTCTTT. As protein: CSVRAAGQGTEAFF. Variable domain in full (rest from reference TRBV29-1 and TRBJ1-1): SAVISQKPSRDICQRGTSLTIQCQVDSQVTMMFWYRQQPGQSLTLIATANQGSEATYESGFVIDKFPISRPNLTFSTLTVSNMSPEDSSIYLCSVRAAGQGTEAFFGQGTRLTVV.

This clonotype was recorded at least ten times. V and J are TRBV25-1 and TRBJ2-7; D not certain. In germline, CDR1 is MGHDK, CDR2 SYGVNS. The CDR3 runs to 14 residues. V was cut by 1 base and J by 0 bases, with 7 bases left in between. The CDR3, as DNA: TGTGCCAGCAGTGAATGGGCAGCCTCCTACGAGCAGTACTTC. This codes for CASSEWAASYEQYF.

The J gene is TRBJ2-4, the V gene TRBV5-4; D may be TRBD1 or TRBD2 (5 bases each). CDR1 is SGHNT and CDR2 is YYREEE in the germline V gene (reference sequence). This CDR3 comprises 16 residues. Trimming stripped 3 bases from V and 0 bases from J, with 13 bases between. This CDR3 is CASSSPPGTAKNIQYF. CDR3 nucleotide sequence: TGTGCCAGCAGCTCACCCCCCGGGACAGCCAAAAACATTCAGTACTTC.

This clonotype was seen repeatedly, ten times or more. The J gene is TRBJ1-1, the V gene TRBV2; TRBD1 might be the D (6 bases). CDR3 size: 12 residues. Deletions cut 11 bases from V and 0 bases from J, with 10 bases between. Germline lookup yields CDR1 SNHLY and CDR2 FYNNEI. CDR3 DNA sequence: TGTGCCGGGACACCGATGAACACTGAAGCTTTCTTT. It specifies CAGTPMNTEAFF.

There are many counts of this clonotype. The chain joins TRBV7-2 to TRBJ2-7, with D possibly called TRBD1 or TRBD2 (5 bases each). V was clipped by 5 bases and J by 2 bases, with 13 bases between them. CDR3 length: 14 amino acids. From germline, CDR1 is SGHTA and CDR2 FQGNSA. The CDR3 protein is CASSNWDGPYEQYF. The CDR3 DNA reads as TGTGCCAGCAGCAACTGGGACGGACCCTACGAGCAGTACTTC.

This clonotype appeared many times. V usage is TRBV7-7 and J usage is TRBJ1-3; D remains unclear. The germline CDR1 and CDR2 sequences are SSHAT and FNYEAQ (reference sequence). The V and J ends lost 0 bases and 4 bases respectively, with 4 bases between them. The CDR3 has 13 residues. The CDR3 sequence is CASSLAQGNTIYF. The DNA for the CDR3 is TGTGCCAGCAGCTTAGCGCAAGGAAACACCATATATTTT.

This clonotype was detected only a few times. V is TRBV19 and J is TRBJ2-1; a possible D gene is TRBD2 (5 bases). This CDR3 is 11 amino acids long. The V gene's germline CDR1 is LNHDA and CDR2 SQIVND (reference sequence). The V gene lost 10 bases and the J gene lost 7 bases, with 11 bases spanning the gap. The CDR3 DNA sequence: TGTGCCACGGAGGATTGGAATGAGCAGTTCTTC. It translates to CATEDWNEQFF.

V is TRBV7-6 and J is TRBJ2-5; 11 bases line up with TRBD2. V was pared by 1 base and J by 5 bases, with 9 bases of the junction left unmatched. The CDR3 sequence is 17 residues long. Germline values: CDR1 SGHVS, CDR2 FNYEAQ. The CDR3 region has the DNA TGTGCCAGCAGCTTAGACCCGAGACTAGCGGGGCGGGAGACCCAGTACTTC. This gives the protein CASSLDPRLAGRETQYF.

In this sample, this clonotype turned up a few times. This chain connects TRBV27 to TRBJ1-6; TRBD1 might be the D (5 bases). CDR1 MNHEY and CDR2 SMNVEV come from the germline V gene (reference sequence). The CDR3 consists of 15 residues. The V end lost 2 bases, the J end lost 10 bases, and 15 bases lay between the germline ends. For the CDR3, the DNA is TGTGCCAGCAGTTTAGACCCTACAGGAGAATCACCCCTCCACTTT. Protein: CASSLDPTGESPLHF.

This clonotype was seen ten or more times. One end of the junction varies from germline; a read error may be responsible. The chain carries TRBV4-2 and TRBJ2-5, with D possibly being TRBD1 (6 bases). The CDR3 contains 14 residues. Germline V gene data show CDR1 as LGHNA and CDR2 as YNFKEQ. DNA of the CDR3: TGTGCCAGCAGCCAAACCGGGACACAAGGGACCCAGTACTTC. It yields the protein CASSQTGTQGTQYF.

The J gene is TRBJ2-2, the V gene TRBV6-8; D remains unclear. CDR3 length: 13 residues. The V gene's germline CDR1 is MNHGY and CDR2 SAAAGT. The ends were cut back, 4 bases at V and 6 bases at J, with 9 bases in the middle. CDR3 loop: CASSSLAPGELFF. CDR3 nucleotide sequence: TGTGCCAGCAGTTCCCTGGCCCCCGGGGAGCTGTTTTTT.

This clonotype showed up just a few times. The chain recombines TRBV5-5 with TRBJ2-3, with TRBD1 identical over 8 bases. V trimming: 4 bases; J trimming: 3 bases; junction bases outside the gene matches: 13. Germline CDR1 reads SGHKS; CDR2 reads YYEKEE (reference sequence). This CDR3 is 17 amino acids long. The CDR3 DNA reads as TGTGCCAGCAGCCCTGACATCCAGGGGGCTTTGACAGATACGCAGTATTTT. It yields the protein CASSPDIQGALTDTQYF.

The chain employs TRBV19 and TRBJ1-5, with 7 bases identical to TRBD1. Germline CDR1 LNHDA, CDR2 SQIVND (reference sequence). V was clipped by 5 bases and J by 3 bases; unmatched bases: 10. This CDR3 comprises 16 residues. The DNA of the CDR3 is TGTGCCAGTAGTCCGCAGGGGCAGGGGGTCAATCAGCCCCAGCATTTT. Its translation: CASSPQGQGVNQPQHF.

Remarks on this clonotype: This may arise from a read error, as a much more abundant clone is one base away. In this CDR3 the conserved last residue, phenylalanine or tryptophan, is missing, so a read error is likely. The V and J genes are TRBV6-1 and TRBJ1-1; TRBD1 is a possible D gene (5 bases). CDR1 and CDR2 (germline): MNHNS, SASEGT. Trimming removed 6 bases at V and 5 bases at J, with 22 bases between. The CDR3 is 16 amino acids. CDR3 coding DNA: TGTGCCAGCAGAGGGGCCGGAGGGATCGAGGGAACTGAAGCTTTCCTT. Translation gives CASRGAGGIEGTEAFL.

This clonotype was seen many times. The chain uses TRBV7-8 and TRBJ1-2; 8 positions agree with TRBD1. This CDR3 contains 14 residues. Germline lookup yields CDR1 SGHVS and CDR2 FQNEAQ. Losses at the gene ends were 5 bases for V and 7 bases for J; bases not matched to a gene: 9. CDR3 loop: CASSTQGAVGGYTF. In DNA, the CDR3 is TGTGCCAGCAGCACTCAGGGGGCGGTGGGTGGCTACACCTTC.

This clonotype has more than one count but fewer than ten. V is TRBV7-9 and J is TRBJ2-2; D is unresolved. V was clipped by 6 bases and J by 7 bases, with 12 bases between them. This CDR3 is built from 13 residues. CDR1 is SEHNR and CDR2 is FQNEAQ in the germline V gene (reference sequence). The CDR3 DNA follows: TGTGCCAGCAGTCCTTGGAGTATCGGGGAGCTGTTTTTT. Its protein is CASSPWSIGELFF.

This chain links TRBV11-2 with TRBJ2-5; D remains ambiguous. Germline-derived CDR1 and CDR2 are SGHAT and FQNNGV. The CDR3 is 13 residues long. V lost 0 bases and J lost 12, with 14 bases in between. The CDR3 reads CASSLDVAEIKYF. CDR3 in DNA: TGTGCCAGCAGCTTAGATGTGGCCGAGATCAAGTACTTC. Full variable domain (missing parts from reference TRBV11-2 and TRBJ2-5): EAGVAQSPRYKIIEKRQSVAFWCNPISGHATLYWYQQILGQGPKLLIQFQNNGVVDDSQLPKDRFSAERLKGVDSTLKIQPAKLEDSAVYLCASSLDVAEIKYFGPGTRLLVL.

The chain recombines TRBV6-1 with TRBJ1-2; the D gene is possibly TRBD1 (5 bases). Germline V lookup: CDR1 MNHNS, CDR2 SASEGT. CDR3 length: 13 amino acids. V lost 8 bases to trimming and J lost 3 bases, with 13 bases between them. The CDR3 DNA reads as TGTGCCAGCGGGGCGGCGGGGTACTATGGCTACACCTTC. It codes for CASGAAGYYGYTF.

The V gene is TRBV9, the J gene TRBJ2-3, with TRBD2 matching 12 bases. V was clipped by 3 bases and J by 2 bases; unmatched bases: 4. The V gene's germline CDR1 is SGDLS and CDR2 YYNGEE. The CDR3 totals 16 residues. CDR3 sequence reads: CASSARLAGVTDTQYF. CDR3 nucleotides: TGTGCCAGCAGCGCTCGACTAGCGGGGGTCACAGATACGCAGTATTTT.

As for this clonotype: The germline gene is not matched at one end of the junction; a read error may be the cause. This sequence joins TRBV7-9 and TRBJ2-1; 11 nucleotides agree with TRBD2. The CDR3 runs to 20 residues. The germline gives CDR1 SEHNR, CDR2 FQNEAQ (reference sequence). CDR3 in amino acids: CASSWGSGLAGGPSSNEQFF. The CDR3 coding sequence is TGTGCCAGCAGCTGGGGGTCGGGCCTAGCGGGAGGCCCCTCCTCCAATGAGCAGTTCTTC.